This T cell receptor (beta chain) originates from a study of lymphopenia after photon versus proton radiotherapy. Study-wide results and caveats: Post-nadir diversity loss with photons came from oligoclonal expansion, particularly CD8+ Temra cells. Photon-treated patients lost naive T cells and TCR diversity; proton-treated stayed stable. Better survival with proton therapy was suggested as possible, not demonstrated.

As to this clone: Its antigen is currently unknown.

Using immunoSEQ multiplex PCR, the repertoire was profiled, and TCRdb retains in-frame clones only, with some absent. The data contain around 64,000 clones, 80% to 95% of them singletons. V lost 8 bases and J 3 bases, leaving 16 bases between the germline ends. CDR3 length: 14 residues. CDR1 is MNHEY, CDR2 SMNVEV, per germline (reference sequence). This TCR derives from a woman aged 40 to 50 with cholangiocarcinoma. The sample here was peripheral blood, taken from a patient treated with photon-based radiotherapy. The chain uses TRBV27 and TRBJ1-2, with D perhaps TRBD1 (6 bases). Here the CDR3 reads CASSSTGLDYGYTF. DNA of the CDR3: TGTGCCAGCTCTTCGACAGGCTTGGACTATGGCTACACCTTC.